This T cell receptor beta chain was sequenced in a study of shared clonotypes between healthy human individuals. Regarding the study as a whole: The small donor group covered limited genetic and exposure diversity.

The CDR3 extends over 14 amino acids. Germline CDR1 is SGHRS and CDR2 is YFSETQ. Trimming stripped 3 bases from V and 5 bases from J, with 14 bases between. This clone was found once. Its antigen is currently unknown. The protocol was immunoSEQ multiplex PCR, while the TCRdb copy is restricted to in-frame clones and leaves out a portion. The sample includes 950,000 to 1,200,000 clones, approximately 80% of them seen just once. The origin of this receptor is a man aged 18 to 30 in good health. Some clones in this sample may be carry-over from other donors' samples. Sequencing used memory CD4+ T cells from PBMCs. Subset reported: CD45RA-negative fraction. The rearrangement uses TRBV5-1 and TRBJ2-5; tentatively, D is TRBD1 or TRBD2 (5 bases each). This CDR3 is CASSSGRLGETQYF. The CDR3 DNA is TGCGCCAGCAGCTCGGGACGTCTAGGGGAGACCCAGTACTTC. Full variable domain (remainder filled in from reference TRBV5-1 and TRBJ2-5): KAGVTQTPRYLIKTRGQQVTLSCSPISGHRSVSWYQQTPGQGLQFLFEYFSETQRNKGNFPGRFSGRQFSNSRSEMNVSTLELGDSALYLCASSSGRLGETQYFGPGTRLLVL.